The next 26 T cell receptor beta chains were all read from a single sample in a study of CD4 and CD8 cells across lung adenocarcinoma regions. TCRdb re-analysed the PCR reads in MiXCR, keeping a single row per CDR3 protein. The repertoire holds fewer than 25,000 distinct CDR3 sequences, with over 50% as singletons. Source material: CD8+ T cells from the center of a lung tumor. Source of these receptors: a female donor with lung adenocarcinoma. The CD4 and CD8 labels of this study may be unreliable.

The chain has TRBV6-5 and TRBJ1-3; unclear D gene. V was trimmed by 1 base and J by 3 bases, leaving 10 bases between them. In germline, CDR1 is MNHEY, CDR2 SVGAGI. This CDR3 has 15 amino acids. The CDR3 loop reads CASSYLFELGNTIYF. The CDR3, as DNA: TGTGCCAGCAGTTACTTATTCGAACTTGGAAACACCATATATTTT.

The CDR3 nucleotides read TGTGCCAGCAGCTTACGGCGGGACAATGAGCAGTTCTTC. The encoded protein is CASSLRRDNEQFF. This chain joins TRBV7-2 and TRBJ2-1; possibly TRBD2 for D (5 bases). Germline V CDR1 and CDR2: SGHTA, FQGNSA. V lost 2 bases to trimming and J lost 5 bases, with 7 bases between them. This CDR3 is 13 amino acids long.

This sequence joins TRBV27 and TRBJ2-2; unclear D gene. V was cut by 7 bases and J by 9 bases, with 27 bases left in between. This CDR3 region has 17 residues. Germline loops: CDR1 MNHEY, CDR2 SMNVEV (reference sequence). CDR3 amino acids: CASKYSGSSIQHRELFF. The CDR3 region has the DNA TGTGCCAGCAAATACTCGGGCTCTTCAATCCAACACCGGGAGCTGTTTTTT.

This clonotype was detected a few times. Mismatch with germline at one junction end may stem from a read error. The chain recombines TRBV6-1 with TRBJ2-3; D is unclear. Germline CDR1 is MNHNS and CDR2 is SASEGT. This CDR3 is 13 amino acids long. The CDR3 bases are TGTGCCAGCAGTGCCCTGAGCCCAGAGACGCAGTATTTC. The encoded protein is CASSALSPETQYF.

The chain links TRBV6-1 to TRBJ2-3; D gene ambiguous. The V end was cut by 4 bases, the J end by 6 bases, with 20 bases between. Germline V CDR1 and CDR2: MNHNS, SASEGT. The CDR3 extends over 16 amino acids. The CDR3 loop is CASSGRLRPLRDTQYF. The CDR3 DNA reads as TGTGCCAGCAGTGGGCGCCTCCGGCCCCTCAGGGATACGCAGTATTTT.

The count of this clonotype is one. Compared with germline, one end of the junction differs, possibly owing to a read error. This sequence joins TRBV10-1 and TRBJ2-3; tentatively, D is TRBD1 (6 bases). CDR1 WNHNN and CDR2 SYGVQD come from the germline V gene (reference sequence). This CDR3 has 13 residues. Written as DNA, the CDR3 is TGCGCCACGGGTGAAAGGGACAAAGATACTCAGTATTTT. It translates to CATGERDKDTQYF.

The CDR3 loop reads CASSRTSGSYNEQFF. In DNA form, the CDR3 reads TGTGCCAGCAGTCGGACTAGCGGGAGTTACAATGAGCAGTTCTTC. This chain joins TRBV6-1 and TRBJ2-1; 13 bases line up with TRBD2. Germline V gene data show CDR1 as MNHNS and CDR2 as SASEGT. The CDR3 runs 15 residues. Trimming at V came to 5 bases and at J to 4 bases, leaving 2 bases not matched to a gene.

By share, this clonotype ranks as medium-sized. The chain recombines TRBV27 with TRBJ1-1; no clear D gene. The length of the CDR3 is 14 residues. Germline values: CDR1 MNHEY, CDR2 SMNVEV (reference sequence). Between the trimmed V and J ends, which lost 4 bases and 1 base, there was a span of 10 bases. The CDR3 reads CASSSLGSNTEAFF. The CDR3 nucleotides read TGTGCCAGCAGTTCGTTGGGGTCGAACACTGAAGCTTTCTTT.

The V call is TRBV12-3 or TRBV12-4, the J call TRBJ2-3; 11 positions match TRBD2. The CDR3 runs to 15 residues. V shed 8 bases, J shed 4 bases, and the junction held 8 bases outside the gene matches. CDR3 DNA: TGTGCCAGCGGGACTAGCGGTTGTAGCCCAGATACGCAGTATTTT. The encoded protein is CASGTSGCSPDTQYF.

This clonotype is a singleton in its sample. The chain joins TRBV19 to TRBJ2-3, with D unresolved. The V and J ends lost 9 bases and 3 bases respectively, with 13 bases between them. Per the germline V gene, CDR1 is LNHDA and CDR2 is SQIVND (reference sequence). This CDR3 is built from 13 residues. CDR3 in amino acids: CASKAVGTDTQYF. The CDR3 nucleotides are TGTGCCAGCAAGGCTGTTGGGACAGATACGCAGTATTTT.

About this clonotype itself: One junction end disagrees with the germline gene, perhaps due to a read error. The rearrangement joins TRBV27 to TRBJ2-5; D ambiguous. Per germline, CDR1 MNHEY and CDR2 SMNVEV (reference sequence). The CDR3 covers 11 residues. The CDR3 nucleotides are TGTGGCGGCGGTGCTCCAGAGACGCAGTATTTC. Translation gives CGGGAPETQYF.

The gene calls are TRBV7-8 and TRBJ2-7; no definite D call. The CDR3 covers 14 residues. The V end lost 5 bases, the J end lost 1 base, and 12 bases lay between the germline ends. In germline, CDR1 is SGHVS, CDR2 FQNEAQ. CDR3 region: CASSLVEVSYEQYF. CDR3 in DNA: TGTGCCAGCAGCCTGGTCGAAGTTTCCTACGAGCAGTACTTC. The full variable domain, with the rest looked up from reference TRBV7-8 and TRBJ2-7, is GAGVSQSPRYKVAKRGQDVALRCDPISGHVSLFWYQQALGQGPEFLTYFQNEAQLDKSGLPSDRFFAERPEGSVSTLKIQRTQQEDSAVYLCASSLVEVSYEQYFGPGTRLTVT.

For this clonotype: The junction shows a germline mismatch at one end, possibly a read error. This sequence joins TRBV10-1 and TRBJ2-2, with TRBD1 matching 7 bases. The CDR3 totals 15 residues. Germline CDR1 is WNHNN and CDR2 is SYGVQD (reference sequence). The CDR3 DNA reads as TGCGCCAGCAGTGATGTACAGCCGAACACAGGGGCGCTGTTTTTT. It is translated as CASSDVQPNTGALFF.

The chain combines TRBV20-1 with TRBJ1-1; possibly TRBD1 for D (5 bases). Germline V gene lookup returns CDR1 DFQATT and CDR2 SNEGSKA (reference sequence). The CDR3 loop spans 16 amino acids. Trimming stripped 0 bases from V and 7 bases from J, with 21 bases between. The CDR3 DNA follows: TGCAGTGCTAGAGATGGGGCCGGGACGGGCACTGGTGAAGCTTTCTTT. It specifies CSARDGAGTGTGEAFF.

On this clonotype itself: One end of the junction is discordant with germline, which a read error may explain. The chain joins TRBV6-1 to TRBJ2-1; perhaps D is TRBD1 or TRBD2 (5 bases each). The closer fit of TRBJ2-4 to the DNA end suggests the J call may be wrong. The CDR3 contains 16 residues. Germline lookup yields CDR1 MNHNS and CDR2 SASEGT. The CDR3 here is CASAGDRGRDQNTQYF. The DNA for the CDR3 is TGTGCCAGTGCTGGCGACAGAGGGCGAGACCAAAACACTCAGTACTTC.

The chain joins TRBV6-1 to TRBJ2-4; D call uncertain. CDR1 is MNHNS, CDR2 SASEGT, per germline. Trimming left V 7 bases short and J 0 bases short, with 16 bases between. The CDR3 sequence is 16 residues long. The CDR3: CASMLDAELAKNIQYF. For the CDR3, the DNA is TGTGCCAGCATGCTAGACGCAGAGCTAGCCAAAAACATTCAGTACTTC.

By share, this clonotype counts as medium-sized. V gene TRBV12-3 or TRBV12-4 combines with J gene TRBJ2-3; 8 bases map to TRBD1. The CDR3 covers 18 residues. V was clipped by 3 bases and J by 0 bases; unmatched bases: 11. CDR3 DNA: TGTGCCAGCAGTTTTCCTGGGACAGGTTTTACTAGCACAGATACGCAGTATTTT. Its translation is CASSFPGTGFTSTDTQYF.

This clonotype was seen a handful of times. V is TRBV10-2 and J is TRBJ2-5, with 11 bases fitting TRBD2. Per germline, CDR1 WSHSY and CDR2 SAAADI. The CDR3 extends over 16 amino acids. V dropped 2 bases and J dropped 5; count of bases not matched to a gene: 7. This CDR3 is CASSETGSGGVETQYF. DNA for the CDR3: TGCGCCAGCAGTGAGACTGGTAGCGGGGGGGTGGAGACCCAGTACTTC.

This clonotype was seen a handful of times. Its ends do not fully match the called genes, so a read error is possible. V is TRBV27 and J is TRBJ2-5, with a tentative D call TRBD1 (6 bases). Germline V lookup: CDR1 MNHEY, CDR2 SMNVEV (reference sequence). The CDR3 loop spans 14 amino acids. CDR3 sequence (DNA): TGTGCCGGCAGTGGGGGCCGAGGTCAAGAGACGCAGTACTTC. Protein sequence: CAGSGGRGQETQYF.

This clonotype was detected only a few times. As DNA, the CDR3 is TGCGCCAGCAGCCAGCGGTTCGCAGGGGGCGCCGAGCAGTACTTC. It specifies CASSQRFAGGAEQYF. This chain connects TRBV4-1 to TRBJ2-1; 8 bases line up with TRBD1. The DNA end is a closer match to TRBJ2-7, so the J assignment may be wrong. CDR1 is MGHRA, CDR2 YSYEKL, per germline. There are 15 residues in the CDR3.

Concerning this clonotype itself: Since no conserved phenylalanine or tryptophan closes the CDR3, a read error is the likely cause. The DNA is left out, because the CDR3 cannot be placed on it with certainty; the CDR3 is given as TCRdb lists it. The chain recombines TRBV29-1 with TRBJ2-1; the D call of TRBD1 is as the table states it, not checked on the DNA. The CDR3 adds up to 20 amino acids, both ends counted. Germline assignment: CDR1 SQVTM and CDR2 ANQGSEA. The chain's CDR3 is CSWEIQQPPGHGGAKLCTGH.

Only one count was recorded for this clonotype. This chain uses TRBV6-1 with TRBJ2-2, with TRBD1 as a possible D gene (6 bases). The J call may be in error: the DNA end matches TRBJ2-3 better. This CDR3 has 15 residues. Germline CDR1 is MNHNS and CDR2 is SASEGT. Here the CDR3 DNA reads TGTGCCCTGAGGCGACGGGCAGTGAACACAGGGACGCAGTATTTT. Its protein product is CALRRRAVNTGTQYF.

V and J are TRBV10-1 and TRBJ2-5; tentatively, D is TRBD2 (6 bases). Germline CDR1 WNHNN, CDR2 SYGVQD (reference sequence). The CDR3 sequence is 16 residues long. V lost 6 bases to trimming and J lost 0 bases, with 17 bases between them. CDR3 sequence reads: CASRGGGGGDQETQYF. The DNA for the CDR3 is TGCGCCAGCAGGGGCGGCGGAGGCGGGGACCAAGAGACCCAGTACTTC.

Notes on this clonotype: Germline is not matched at one junction end, which may reflect a read error. This chain uses TRBV6-1 with TRBJ2-3; the D gene could be TRBD1 or TRBD2 (6 bases each). Germline CDR1 is MNHNS and CDR2 is SASEGT. The CDR3 spans 14 residues. The CDR3 nucleotides read TGTGCCAGCAGTGCCCTTACTAGTCCGGGGGCGCAGTACTTT. It translates to CASSALTSPGAQYF.

The gene calls are TRBV28 and TRBJ2-5; D is uncertain. Trimming removed 5 bases at V and 5 bases at J, with 15 bases between. The CDR3 spans 14 residues. CDR1 is MDHEN, CDR2 SYDVKM, per germline. The CDR3 DNA is TGTGCCAGCAGTCGTCCGGGCTCCGTTGAGACCCAGTACTTC. Its protein product is CASSRPGSVETQYF.

Comments on this clonotype: One end of the junction varies from germline; a read error may be responsible. The gene calls are TRBV6-5 and TRBJ2-3; 8 nucleotides line up with TRBD2. CDR3 length: 15 amino acids. Germline CDR1 MNHEY, CDR2 SVGAGI. DNA for the CDR3: TGTGCCAGGGGTTACGGGGGGGCTGACCAAGATACGCAGTACTTT. Translating gives CARGYGGADQDTQYF.